These 23 T cell receptor beta chains came from one sample sequenced in a study of T cell responses to AZD1222 COVID-19 vaccine. Assay used: immunoSEQ multiplex PCR; TCRdb lists only in-frame clones, some missing. The table includes 70,000 to 75,000 clones, nearly 90% detected once. Sequenced here: peripheral blood, sampled 28 days after the second AZD1222 dose. The source of these receptors is an adult who received the AZD1222 COVID-19 vaccine.

The genes are TRBV12-3 or TRBV12-4 and TRBJ1-1, with a possible D match to TRBD1 (5 bases). The ends were cut back, 8 bases at V and 6 bases at J, with 10 bases in the middle. The CDR3 loop spans 11 amino acids. CDR3 loop: CASVRAAEAFF. In DNA form, the CDR3 reads TGTGCCAGCGTCAGGGCCGCTGAAGCTTTCTTT.

CDR3 sequence reads: CSANDRTPNTGELFF. The CDR3 DNA sequence: TGCAGCGCGAATGACCGGACCCCGAACACCGGGGAGCTGTTTTTT. The chain links TRBV29-1 to TRBJ2-2, with D uncertain. The CDR3 contains 15 residues. Deletions cut 7 bases from V and 0 bases from J, with 15 bases between. Germline CDR1 SQVTM, CDR2 ANQGSEA.

This chain joins TRBV5-1 and TRBJ1-1; possible D gene TRBD1, 6 bases. Per germline, CDR1 SGHRS and CDR2 YFSETQ. Trimming left V 2 bases short and J 6 bases short, with 14 bases between. CDR3 length equals 14 residues. The CDR3 DNA reads TGCGCCAGCAGCTTAGGACAGCTTCGAGCTGAAGCTTTCTTT. Residues: CASSLGQLRAEAFF.

The chain carries TRBV29-1 and TRBJ1-5; D may be TRBD1 (6 bases). The germline gives CDR1 SQVTM, CDR2 ANQGSEA. The CDR3 has 12 amino acids. In nucleotides, the CDR3 is TGCAGTGTGGGGGCTAGCAATCAGCCCCAGCATTTT. Residues: CSVGASNQPQHF.

The chain recombines TRBV30 with TRBJ1-5; TRBD1 aligns across 7 bases. This CDR3 is built from 14 residues. Germline V gene data show CDR1 as GTSNPN and CDR2 as SVGIG (reference sequence). Losses at the gene ends were 5 bases for V and 7 bases for J; bases not matched to a gene: 11. CDR3 amino acids: CAWERQGSRQPQHF. The CDR3 region has the DNA TGTGCCTGGGAAAGACAGGGTAGTCGACAGCCCCAGCATTTT.

The V and J genes are TRBV6-1 and TRBJ1-6; D perhaps matches TRBD1 (6 bases). Trimming took 2 bases from V and 7 from J, leaving 12 bases between them. Germline V gives CDR1 MNHNS, CDR2 SASEGT. CDR3 length: 15 residues. The CDR3 bases are TGTGCCAGCAGTGAAAGGGGGGGAGGCAATTCACCCCTCCACTTT. Protein product: CASSERGGGNSPLHF.

The chain uses TRBV5-8 and TRBJ2-7; D is undetermined. The germline CDR1 and CDR2 sequences are SGHTS and YDEGEE. V shed 5 bases and J shed 0 bases, with 9 bases lying between them. The CDR3 loop spans 13 amino acids. CDR3 nucleotide sequence: TGTGCCAGCAGGGGTCCTAGCTCCTACGAGCAGTACTTC. Amino acid sequence: CASRGPSSYEQYF. The full variable domain, in which reference TRBV5-8 and TRBJ2-7 provide the parts outside the CDR3, is EAGVTQSPTHLIKTRGQQATLRCSPISGHTSVYWYQQALGLGLQFLLWYDEGEERNRGNFPPRFSGRQFPNYSSELNVNALELEDSALYLCASRGPSSYEQYFGPGTRLTVT.

This clone was seen just once. V gene TRBV19 combines with J gene TRBJ2-1; TRBD2 matches 13 bases. Germline-derived CDR1 and CDR2 are LNHDA and SQIVND (reference sequence). CDR3 length: 16 residues. J lost 5 bases, V lost 5 bases, and 6 bases had no gene match. The CDR3 bases are TGTGCCAGTAGTGGGCCGGGACTAGCGGGGAACAATGAGCAGTTCTTC. It codes for CASSGPGLAGNNEQFF.

A single count supports this clone. The chain recombines TRBV7-3 with TRBJ2-5; 9 positions match TRBD2. Germline V CDR1 and CDR2: SGHTA, FQGTGA. V was clipped by 5 bases and J by 4 bases; unmatched bases: 8. The CDR3 runs 15 residues. The CDR3 DNA sequence: TGTGCCAGCAGCATCCACGGGACTAGCAGAGAGACCCAGTACTTC. It yields the protein CASSIHGTSRETQYF. The full variable domain, completed using reference TRBV7-3 and TRBJ2-5, is GAGVSQTPSNKVTEKGKYVELRCDPISGHTALYWYRQSLGQGPEFLIYFQGTGAADDSGLPNDRFFAVRPEGSVSTLKIQRTERGDSAVYLCASSIHGTSRETQYFGPGTRLLVL.

The chain joins TRBV10-1 to TRBJ2-1, with 10 bases fitting TRBD2. This CDR3 contains 20 residues. CDR1 and CDR2 (germline): WNHNN, SYGVQD (reference sequence). V was clipped by 1 base and J by 0 bases; unmatched bases: 12. The CDR3 bases are TGCGCCAGCAGTGAGTGGGGGTTGTTAGCGGGAGGCCGCTCCTACAATGAGCAGTTCTTC. Its translation is CASSEWGLLAGGRSYNEQFF.

The gene calls are TRBV6-6 and TRBJ2-3; possible D gene TRBD2, 5 bases. Trimming pared 7 bases from V and 4 bases from J, leaving 9 bases between. The CDR3 has 12 residues. Per the germline V gene, CDR1 is MNHNY and CDR2 is SVGAGI (reference sequence). The CDR3 bases are TGTGCCAGCACCCCCGGGGCAGATACGCAGTATTTT. Translation: CASTPGADTQYF.

This clone was observed once. This chain uses TRBV7-2 with TRBJ1-5, with a tentative D call TRBD1 (6 bases). Germline CDR1 SGHTA, CDR2 FQGNSA. The CDR3 is 14 residues long. Trimming stripped 4 bases from V and 4 bases from J, with 11 bases between. Here the CDR3 reads CASSSGQINQPQHF. DNA of the CDR3: TGTGCCAGCAGCTCAGGACAGATTAATCAGCCCCAGCATTTT.

The chain uses TRBV27 and TRBJ2-7; 11 bases are a match to TRBD2. The V segment lost 3 bases and the J segment 2 bases; nucleotides outside the gene matches: 3. The germline V gene encodes CDR1 MNHEY and CDR2 SMNVEV (reference sequence). The CDR3 contains 15 residues. The CDR3 DNA reads TGTGCCAGCAGTTTGTTAGCGGGAGGGACCTACGAGCAGTACTTC. It yields the protein CASSLLAGGTYEQYF.

This clone qualifies as medium-sized (0.01 to 0.1%). This chain connects TRBV4-3 to TRBJ1-4; a possible D gene is TRBD1 (5 bases). The germline CDR1 and CDR2 sequences are LGHNA and YSLEER. CDR3 length equals 16 residues. Trimming stripped 0 bases from V and 10 bases from J, with 18 bases between. CDR3 amino acids: CASSQEWDLLKGKLFF. In DNA, the CDR3 is TGCGCCAGCAGCCAAGAGTGGGACCTCCTTAAGGGAAAACTGTTTTTT.

The chain recombines TRBV13 with TRBJ2-6; the D is unclear. From germline, CDR1 is PRHDT and CDR2 FYEKMQ (reference sequence). V was pared by 0 bases and J by 0 bases, with 3 bases between. CDR3 length: 15 residues. The CDR3 region is CASSLGPSGANVLTF. The CDR3 DNA reads as TGTGCCAGCAGCTTAGGTCCCTCTGGGGCCAACGTCCTGACTTTC.

This clone is a singleton in its sample. This chain connects TRBV7-3 to TRBJ2-3; TRBD1 matches 8 bases. The V and J ends lost 5 bases and 2 bases, in that order; junction bases with no gene match: 3. The CDR3 is 14 residues long. Germline V gives CDR1 SGHTA, CDR2 FQGTGA. CDR3 amino acids: CASSQGAHTDTQYF. The CDR3 nucleotides are TGTGCCAGCAGCCAGGGGGCTCACACAGATACGCAGTATTTT.

The V gene is TRBV6-5, the J gene TRBJ1-2, with D tentatively TRBD1 (5 bases). The CDR3 has 14 amino acids. Germline V gene sequence: CDR1 MNHEY, CDR2 SVGAGI. Trimming shortened V by 0 bases and J by 2 bases, and 7 bases separated the two germline ends. The CDR3 loop reads CASSYSAGNYGYTF. CDR3 nucleotide sequence: TGTGCCAGCAGTTACTCCGCAGGGAACTATGGCTACACCTTC.

The chain recombines TRBV15 with TRBJ2-7, with TRBD2 identical over 11 bases. The J segment lost 3 bases and the V segment lost 4 bases, leaving 5 bases of the junction unmatched. The length of the CDR3 is 15 residues. Germline V gene sequence: CDR1 LNHNV, CDR2 YYDKDF (reference sequence). The CDR3 DNA is TGTGCCACCAGCATTGGGACTAGCGGAATCTACGAGCAGTACTTC. Translation gives CATSIGTSGIYEQYF.

V gene TRBV4-2 combines with J gene TRBJ2-3, with a possible D match to TRBD2 (6 bases). Trimming pared 4 bases from V and 5 bases from J, leaving 34 bases between. In germline, CDR1 is LGHNA, CDR2 YNFKEQ. CDR3 size: 21 residues. As DNA, the CDR3 is TGTGCCAGCAGCCTCCTCGGAGGAGGACTAAGGGGCCAGGGCGCCGGAGATACGCAGTATTTT. Translation: CASSLLGGGLRGQGAGDTQYF.

About this clone: At the DNA level, this CDR3 is encoded by other sequences in the same sample as well. CDR3 loop: CASSPSGNTEAFF. Written as DNA, the CDR3 is TGTGCCAGCAGCCCATCAGGGAACACTGAAGCTTTCTTT. The rearrangement uses TRBV11-2 and TRBJ1-1; D remains unclear. The CDR3 length is 13 residues. V lost 5 bases, J lost 1 base, and 8 bases lay in between. Per the germline V gene, CDR1 is SGHAT and CDR2 is FQNNGV.

V and J are TRBV3-1 (or the pseudogene TRBV3-2) and TRBJ1-1; 9 bases are a match to TRBD1. CDR1 is LGHDT and CDR2 is YNNKEL in the germline V gene (reference sequence). The CDR3 covers 14 residues. J lost 1 base, V lost 6 bases, and 3 bases had no gene match. CDR3 loop: CASSRQGGNTEAFF. The CDR3 nucleotides are TGTGCCAGCAGTCGACAGGGGGGGAACACTGAAGCTTTCTTT.

The chain couples TRBV7-6 to TRBJ2-3; TRBD1 is a possible D gene (6 bases). CDR3 length: 16 residues. The germline CDR1 and CDR2 sequences are SGHVS and FNYEAQ. Trimming shortened V by 1 base and J by 2 bases, and 13 bases separated the two germline ends. CDR3 in amino acids: CASSLGSGAHTDTQYF. In DNA, the CDR3 is TGTGCCAGCAGCTTAGGGTCAGGGGCCCACACAGATACGCAGTATTTT.

J is TRBJ1-4 and V is TRBV6-5, with D unresolved. Germline CDR1 and CDR2: MNHEY and SVGAGI. The CDR3 length is 13 residues. V dropped 10 bases and J dropped 6 bases, with 15 bases sitting between them. The CDR3 spells CATEAGFYEKLFF. As DNA, the CDR3 is TGTGCCACCGAGGCCGGGTTTTATGAAAAACTGTTTTTT.